What follows are 17 T cell receptor beta chains derived from one specimen sequenced in a study of T cells in Graves' hyperthyroidism and ophthalmopathy. Researchers amplified the TCR beta CDR3 regions from RNA transcripts. A set of HTBI primers served as the primers for a first-round RT-PCR of the TCR CDR3. In TCRdb, the multiplex PCR reads were re-called with MiXCR into one record per CDR3 protein. This sample has around 700,000 distinct CDR3 sequences, with roughly a sixth found just once. The specimen was blood. These receptors were taken from a woman aged 45-65 years with Graves' hyperthyroidism that later progressed to Graves' ophthalmopathy.

This clonotype occurred many times. This chain joins TRBV2 and TRBJ2-5; TRBD1 aligns across 8 bases. Germline V gene data show CDR1 as SNHLY and CDR2 as FYNNEI. The V and J ends lost 3 bases and 4 bases, in that order; junction bases with no gene match: 1. This CDR3 spans 13 amino acids. The CDR3 is CASSDRGLETQYF. The CDR3 DNA follows: TGTGCCAGCAGTGACAGGGGGCTAGAGACCCAGTACTTC.

This clonotype showed up many times. J is TRBJ1-1 and V is TRBV2; D is perhaps TRBD1 (6 bases). V lost 6 bases to trimming and J lost 6 bases, with 14 bases between them. The CDR3 length is 13 residues. The germline V gene has CDR1 SNHLY and CDR2 FYNNEI. The CDR3 coding sequence is TGTGCCAGCAGGGCAGGGGAGGGGGCTGAAGCTTTCTTT. It translates to CASRAGEGAEAFF.

This clonotype was observed at least ten times. The CDR3 sequence is CASSLGPGSNTGELFF. The DNA of the CDR3 is TGTGCCAGCAGCTTAGGTCCGGGCTCGAACACCGGGGAGCTGTTTTTT. This chain uses TRBV11-2 with TRBJ2-2; D gene ambiguous. V was trimmed by 1 base and J by 0 bases, leaving 9 bases between them. This CDR3 is built from 16 residues. Germline V gene lookup returns CDR1 SGHAT and CDR2 FQNNGV. The whole variable domain, filled in from reference TRBV11-2 and TRBJ2-2, reads EAGVAQSPRYKIIEKRQSVAFWCNPISGHATLYWYQQILGQGPKLLIQFQNNGVVDDSQLPKDRFSAERLKGVDSTLKIQPAKLEDSAVYLCASSLGPGSNTGELFFGEGSRLTVL.

This sequence joins TRBV7-6 and TRBJ2-7; 13 nucleotides match TRBD2. The germline CDR1 and CDR2 sequences are SGHVS and FNYEAQ. Trimming removed 5 bases from V and 0 bases from J; junction bases left unmatched: 4. This CDR3 spans 16 amino acids. The DNA for the CDR3 is TGTGCCAGCAGCCTCGGGACTAGCGGGAACTCCTACGAGCAGTACTTC. This sequence encodes CASSLGTSGNSYEQYF.

At least ten counts were recorded for this clonotype. The CDR3 spells CSASGRDYGYTF. CDR3 in DNA: TGCAGTGCTAGTGGCAGGGACTATGGCTACACCTTC. The V gene is TRBV20-1, the J gene TRBJ1-2; tentatively, D is TRBD1 (5 bases). V was pared by 3 bases and J by 3 bases, with 8 bases between. Germline loops: CDR1 DFQATT, CDR2 SNEGSKA (reference sequence). This CDR3 comprises 12 residues.

The chain is built from TRBV20-1 and TRBJ2-7; a possible D gene is TRBD1 (6 bases). Germline V lookup: CDR1 DFQATT, CDR2 SNEGSKA (reference sequence). The CDR3 extends over 15 amino acids. V was cut by 3 bases and J by 5 bases, with 20 bases left in between. CDR3 nucleotide sequence: TGCAGTGCTAGCCTAAACAGGGAAATCGAGAACGAGCAGTACTTC. Protein: CSASLNREIENEQYF.

The rearrangement joins TRBV7-9 to TRBJ1-5; possible D gene TRBD1, 5 bases. Germline CDR1 is SEHNR and CDR2 is FQNEAQ (reference sequence). Trimming shortened V by 7 bases and J by 5 bases, and 15 bases separated the two germline ends. The CDR3 length is 14 residues. CDR3 protein: CASTREGGDQPQHF. Here the CDR3 DNA reads TGTGCCAGCACCCGCGAGGGAGGGGATCAGCCCCAGCATTTT.

Comment on this clonotype: The CDR3 carries no conserved terminal phenylalanine or tryptophan, so it likely arises from a read error. The V and J genes are TRBV9 and TRBJ1-4; TRBD1 agrees at 7 bases. Germline CDR1 and CDR2: SGDLS and YYNGEE. The ends lost 0 bases at V and 6 bases at J; junction bases unmatched: 2. This CDR3 has 14 residues. The CDR3 region has the DNA TGTGCCAGCAGCGTAGGGCAGGGGGATGAAAAACTGTTTTCT. Translated: CASSVGQGDEKLFS.

Comment on this clonotype: At one boundary the junction diverges from the germline segment, which might be a read error. The chain carries TRBV9 and TRBJ2-5; D possibly uses TRBD1 or TRBD2 (5 bases each). Per germline, CDR1 SGDLS and CDR2 YYNGEE. The CDR3 sequence is 17 residues long. Here the CDR3 reads CAGSPKGADPSRGTQYF. The CDR3 DNA sequence: TGTGCCGGCAGCCCCAAAGGGGCAGATCCTTCACGGGGGACCCAGTACTTC. Looking up the rest from reference TRBV9 and TRBJ2-5 gives the full variable domain: DSGVTQTPKHLITATGQRVTLRCSPRSGDLSVYWYQQSLDQGLQFLIQYYNGEERAKGNILERFSAQQFPDLHSELNLSSLELGDSALYFCAGSPKGADPSRGTQYFGPGTRLLVL.

This clonotype has a handful of counts. With a much larger clone just one base away, this may be a read error. For the CDR3, the DNA is TGTGCCAACAGTTTATTAGGACAGGGGCGCACTGAAGCTTTCTTT. Amino acid sequence: CANSLLGQGRTEAFF. The V call is TRBV12-3 or TRBV12-4, the J call TRBJ1-1, with TRBD1 matching over 9 bases. The CDR3 totals 15 residues.

The rearrangement links TRBV7-9 to TRBJ2-2; maybe TRBD1 (6 bases). With 5 bases removed from V and 0 bases from J, the gap between germline ends came to 16 bases. CDR3 length: 17 residues. The V gene's germline CDR1 is SEHNR and CDR2 FQNEAQ (reference sequence). CDR3 in DNA: TGTGCCAGCAGCGGACCGGGACATAGCGCGAACACCGGGGAGCTGTTTTTT. Translated: CASSGPGHSANTGELFF.

The chain employs TRBV6-2 or TRBV6-3 and TRBJ1-2, with D unclear. V was cut by 7 bases and J by 1 base, with 16 bases left in between. Germline V gene sequence: CDR1 MNHEY, CDR2 SVGEGT. This CDR3 region has 15 residues. Written as DNA, the CDR3 is TGTGCCAGCACCGCCCGCACGCAATTTAACTATGGCTACACCTTC. Translation: CASTARTQFNYGYTF.

This clonotype was counted many times. CDR3 sequence (DNA): TGTGCTAGTGGTTTGGTACTGTCGTCCGGCCTACAGGGAGGACAGGGCTACACCTTC. This encodes CASGLVLSSGLQGGQGYTF. The gene calls are TRBV12-5 and TRBJ1-2; D might be TRBD1 (6 bases). This CDR3 is built from 19 residues. Trimming removed 0 bases from V and 8 bases from J, with 28 bases in between. Per the germline V gene, CDR1 is LGHNT and CDR2 is FRNRAP. Full variable domain (missing parts from reference TRBV12-5 and TRBJ1-2): DARVTQTPRHKVTEMGQEVTMRCQPILGHNTVFWYRQTMMQGLELLAYFRNRAPLDDSGMPKDRFSAEMPDATLATLKIQPSEPRDSAVYFCASGLVLSSGLQGGQGYTFGSGTRLTVV.

This clonotype has a count of ten or more. The V gene is TRBV20-1, the J gene TRBJ1-1; 8 nucleotides agree with TRBD1. The CDR3 has 14 amino acids. Trimming cost V 6 bases and J 0 bases; bases outside gene matches: 6. The V gene's germline CDR1 is DFQATT and CDR2 SNEGSKA (reference sequence). CDR3 sequence reads: CSAFGDRMNTEAFF. Here the CDR3 DNA reads TGCAGTGCCTTTGGGGACAGGATGAACACTGAAGCTTTCTTT.

The chain couples TRBV11-2 to TRBJ2-3; D perhaps matches TRBD2 (6 bases). The CDR3 is 15 amino acids. From germline, CDR1 is SGHAT and CDR2 FQNNGV. V was shortened by 5 bases and J by 10 bases, with 22 bases between the two germline ends. Here the CDR3 DNA reads TGTGCCAGCAGCAATACTAGACTAGTACAAGGTGCGCAGTATTTT. Its translation is CASSNTRLVQGAQYF.

The table lists this clonotype with many counts. V is TRBV6-2 or TRBV6-3 and J is TRBJ1-5; TRBD1 is a possible D gene (6 bases). The ends were cut back, 6 bases at V and 5 bases at J, with 14 bases in the middle. This CDR3 comprises 14 residues. In germline, CDR1 is MNHEY, CDR2 SVGEGT. CDR3 sequence (DNA): TGTGCCAGCAGGGCCGGGACACCAGATCAGCCCCAGCATTTT. It translates to CASRAGTPDQPQHF.

As for this clonotype: A much larger clone is a single base away; this may be a read error. The V and J genes are TRBV3-1 and TRBJ2-7; no firm D call. This CDR3 contains 12 residues. Trimming pared 7 bases from V and 2 bases from J, leaving 9 bases between. Germline CDR1 reads LGHDT; CDR2 reads YNNKEL (reference sequence). This CDR3 reads CASTHHPYEQYF. The CDR3 DNA follows: TGTGCCAGCACCCACCACCCCTACGAGCAGTACTTC.